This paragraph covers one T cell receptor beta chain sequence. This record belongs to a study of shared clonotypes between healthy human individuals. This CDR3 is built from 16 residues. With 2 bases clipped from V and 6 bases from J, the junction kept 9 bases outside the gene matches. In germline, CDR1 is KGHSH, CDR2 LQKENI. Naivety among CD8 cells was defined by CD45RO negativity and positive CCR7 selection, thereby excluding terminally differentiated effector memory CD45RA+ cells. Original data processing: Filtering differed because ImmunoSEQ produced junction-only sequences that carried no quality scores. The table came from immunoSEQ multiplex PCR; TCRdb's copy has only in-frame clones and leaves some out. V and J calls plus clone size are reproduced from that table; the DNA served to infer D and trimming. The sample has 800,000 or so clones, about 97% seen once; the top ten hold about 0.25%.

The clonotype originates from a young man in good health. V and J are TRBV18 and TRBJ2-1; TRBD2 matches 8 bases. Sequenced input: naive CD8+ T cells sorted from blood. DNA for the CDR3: TGTGCCAGCTCACCAGGGGTAGCGGGAAGCTTCAATGAGCAGTTCTTC. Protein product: CASSPGVAGSFNEQFF.